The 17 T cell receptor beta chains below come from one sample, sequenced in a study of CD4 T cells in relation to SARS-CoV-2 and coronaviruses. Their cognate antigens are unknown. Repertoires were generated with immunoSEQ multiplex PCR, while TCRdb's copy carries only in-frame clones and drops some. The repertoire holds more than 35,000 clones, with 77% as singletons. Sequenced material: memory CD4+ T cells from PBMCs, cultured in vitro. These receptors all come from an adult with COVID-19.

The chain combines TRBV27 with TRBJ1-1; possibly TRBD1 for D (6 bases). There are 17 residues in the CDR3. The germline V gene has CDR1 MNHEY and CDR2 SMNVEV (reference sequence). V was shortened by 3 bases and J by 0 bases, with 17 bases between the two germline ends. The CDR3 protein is CASSFTRGGKMNTEAFF. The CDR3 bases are TGTGCCAGCAGTTTCACTCGGGGGGGCAAGATGAACACTGAAGCTTTCTTT.

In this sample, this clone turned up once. The CDR3 DNA follows: TGCGCCAGCAGCCCCTTAGGGGGTTCGGGGACCCAGTACTTC. This codes for CASSPLGGSGTQYF. The chain recombines TRBV4-1 with TRBJ2-5; D is perhaps TRBD1 (6 bases). The V gene's germline CDR1 is MGHRA and CDR2 YSYEKL. The CDR3 sequence is 14 residues long. With 4 bases removed from V and 7 bases from J, the gap between germline ends came to 16 bases.

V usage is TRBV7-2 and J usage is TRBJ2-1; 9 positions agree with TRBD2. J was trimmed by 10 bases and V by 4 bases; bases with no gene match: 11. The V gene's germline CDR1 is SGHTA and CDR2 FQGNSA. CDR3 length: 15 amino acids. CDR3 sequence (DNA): TGTGCCAGCAGCTCCCGAGCGGGAGGCCGTGGAGAGCAGTTCTTC. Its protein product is CASSSRAGGRGEQFF.

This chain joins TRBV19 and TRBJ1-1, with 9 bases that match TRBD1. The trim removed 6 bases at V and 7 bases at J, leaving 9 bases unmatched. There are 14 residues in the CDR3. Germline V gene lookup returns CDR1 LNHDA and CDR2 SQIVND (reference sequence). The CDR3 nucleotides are TGTGCCAGTAGGACCCGACAGGGGGAGATTGAAGCTTTCTTT. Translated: CASRTRQGEIEAFF. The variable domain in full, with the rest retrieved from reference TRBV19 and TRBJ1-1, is DGGITQSPKYLFRKEGQNVTLSCEQNLNHDAMYWYRQDPGQGLRLIYYSQIVNDFQKGDIAEGYSVSREKKESFPLTVTSAQKNPTAFYLCASRTRQGEIEAFFGQGTRLTVV.

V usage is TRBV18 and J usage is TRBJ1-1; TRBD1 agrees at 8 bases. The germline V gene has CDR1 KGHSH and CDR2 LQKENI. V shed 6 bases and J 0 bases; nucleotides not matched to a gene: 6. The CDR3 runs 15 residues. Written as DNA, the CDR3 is TGTGCCAGCTCCCCTAAGACAGGGGTGAACACTGAAGCTTTCTTT. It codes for CASSPKTGVNTEAFF.

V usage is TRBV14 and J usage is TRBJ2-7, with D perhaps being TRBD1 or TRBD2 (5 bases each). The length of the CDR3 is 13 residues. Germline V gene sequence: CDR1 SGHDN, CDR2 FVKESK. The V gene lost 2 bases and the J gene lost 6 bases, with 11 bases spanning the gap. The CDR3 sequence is CASSQNTRGEQYF. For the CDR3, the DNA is TGTGCCAGCAGCCAAAATACTAGGGGCGAGCAGTACTTC.

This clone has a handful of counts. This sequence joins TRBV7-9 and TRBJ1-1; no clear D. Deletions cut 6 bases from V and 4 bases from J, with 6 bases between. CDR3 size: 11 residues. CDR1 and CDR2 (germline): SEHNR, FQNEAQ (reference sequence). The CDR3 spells CASREGTEAFF. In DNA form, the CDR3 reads TGTGCCAGCAGGGAGGGCACTGAAGCTTTCTTT.

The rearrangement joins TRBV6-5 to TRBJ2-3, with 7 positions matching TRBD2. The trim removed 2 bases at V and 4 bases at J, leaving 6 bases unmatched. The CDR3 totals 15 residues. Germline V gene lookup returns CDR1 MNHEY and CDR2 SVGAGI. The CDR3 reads CASSYERGSADTQYF. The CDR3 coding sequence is TGTGCCAGCAGTTACGAGCGGGGAAGTGCAGATACGCAGTATTTT.

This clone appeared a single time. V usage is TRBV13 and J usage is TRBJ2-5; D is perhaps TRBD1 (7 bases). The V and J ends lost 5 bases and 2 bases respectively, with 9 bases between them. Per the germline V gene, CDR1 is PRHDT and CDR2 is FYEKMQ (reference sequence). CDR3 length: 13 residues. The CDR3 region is CASSAGQQETQYF. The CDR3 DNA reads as TGTGCCAGCAGCGCGGGACAGCAAGAGACCCAGTACTTC. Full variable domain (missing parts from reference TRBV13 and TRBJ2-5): AAGVIQSPRHLIKEKRETATLKCYPIPRHDTVYWYQQGPGQDPQFLISFYEKMQSDKGSIPDRFSAQQFSDYHSELNMSSLELGDSALYFCASSAGQQETQYFGPGTRLLVL.

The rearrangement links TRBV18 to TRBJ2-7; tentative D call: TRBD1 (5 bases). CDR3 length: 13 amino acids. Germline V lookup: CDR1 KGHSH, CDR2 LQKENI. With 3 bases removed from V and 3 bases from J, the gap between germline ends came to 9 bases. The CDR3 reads CASSPSQDYEQYF. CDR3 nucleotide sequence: TGTGCCAGCTCACCCTCACAGGACTACGAGCAGTACTTC.

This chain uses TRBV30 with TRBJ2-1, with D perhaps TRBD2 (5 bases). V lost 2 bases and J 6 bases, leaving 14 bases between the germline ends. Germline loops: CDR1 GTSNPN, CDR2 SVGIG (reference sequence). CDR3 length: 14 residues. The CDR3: CAWSPGVVGNEQFF. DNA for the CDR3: TGTGCCTGGAGTCCCGGGGTAGTAGGCAATGAGCAGTTCTTC.

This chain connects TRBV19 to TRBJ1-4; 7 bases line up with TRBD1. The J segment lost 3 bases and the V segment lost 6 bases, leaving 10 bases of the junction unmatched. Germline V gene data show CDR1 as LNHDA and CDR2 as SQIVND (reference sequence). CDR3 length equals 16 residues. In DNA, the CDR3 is TGTGCCAGTAGCACACCGCGGGACAGAGCTAATGAAAAACTGTTTTTT. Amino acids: CASSTPRDRANEKLFF.

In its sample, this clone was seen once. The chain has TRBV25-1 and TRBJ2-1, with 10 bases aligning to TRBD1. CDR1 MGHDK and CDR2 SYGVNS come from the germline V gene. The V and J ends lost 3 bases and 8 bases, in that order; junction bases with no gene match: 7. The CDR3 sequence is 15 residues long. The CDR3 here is CASSDDRGPGDEQFF. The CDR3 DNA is TGTGCCAGCAGTGATGACAGGGGGCCGGGGGATGAGCAGTTCTTC.

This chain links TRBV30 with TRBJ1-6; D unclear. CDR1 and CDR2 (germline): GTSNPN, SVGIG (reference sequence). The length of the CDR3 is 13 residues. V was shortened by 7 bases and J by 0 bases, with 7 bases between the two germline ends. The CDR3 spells CASRSSYNSPLHF. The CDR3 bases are TGTGCCTCCAGGAGCTCCTATAATTCACCCCTCCACTTT.

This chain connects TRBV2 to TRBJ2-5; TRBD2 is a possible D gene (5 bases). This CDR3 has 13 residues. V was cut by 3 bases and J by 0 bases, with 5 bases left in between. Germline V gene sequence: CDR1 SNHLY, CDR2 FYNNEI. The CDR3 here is CASSEEDQETQYF. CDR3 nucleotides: TGTGCCAGCAGTGAGGAGGACCAAGAGACCCAGTACTTC.

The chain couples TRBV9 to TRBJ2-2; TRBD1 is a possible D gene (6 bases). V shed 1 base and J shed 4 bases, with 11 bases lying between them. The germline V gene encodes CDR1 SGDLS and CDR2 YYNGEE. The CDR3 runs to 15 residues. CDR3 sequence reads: CASSVLRGGTGELFF. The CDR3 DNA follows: TGTGCCAGCAGCGTACTGAGAGGGGGCACCGGGGAGCTGTTTTTT.

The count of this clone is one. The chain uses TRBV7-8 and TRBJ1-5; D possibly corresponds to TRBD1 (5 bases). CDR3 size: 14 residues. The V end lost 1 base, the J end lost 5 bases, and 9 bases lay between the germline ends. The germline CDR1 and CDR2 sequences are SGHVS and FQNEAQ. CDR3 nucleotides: TGTGCCAGCAGCTTAGTACAGGTCGATCAGCCCCAGCATTTT. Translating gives CASSLVQVDQPQHF. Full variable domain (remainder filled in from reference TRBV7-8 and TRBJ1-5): GAGVSQSPRYKVAKRGQDVALRCDPISGHVSLFWYQQALGQGPEFLTYFQNEAQLDKSGLPSDRFFAERPEGSVSTLKIQRTQQEDSAVYLCASSLVQVDQPQHFGDGTRLSIL.